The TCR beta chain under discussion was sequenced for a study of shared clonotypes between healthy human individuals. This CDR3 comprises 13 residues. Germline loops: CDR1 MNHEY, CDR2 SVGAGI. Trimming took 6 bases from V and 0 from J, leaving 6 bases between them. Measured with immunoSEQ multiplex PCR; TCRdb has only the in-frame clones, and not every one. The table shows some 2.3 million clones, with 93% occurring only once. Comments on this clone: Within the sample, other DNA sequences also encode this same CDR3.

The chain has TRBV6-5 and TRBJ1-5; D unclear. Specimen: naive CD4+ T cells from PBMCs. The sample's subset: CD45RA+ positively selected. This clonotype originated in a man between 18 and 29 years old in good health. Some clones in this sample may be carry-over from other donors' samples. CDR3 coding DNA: TGTGCCAGCAGGAGGGATAGCAATCAGCCCCAGCATTTT. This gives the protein CASRRDSNQPQHF.